The 2 T cell receptor beta chains reported below all come from one sample, sequenced in a study of T cell responses to AZD1222 COVID-19 vaccine. Sequencing was performed with immunoSEQ multiplex PCR; in TCRdb, only in-frame clones are kept and a portion is missing. The sample yields 150,000 to 200,000 clones, around 88% seen once. Source: peripheral blood, taken on day 0 of AZD1222 vaccination. These receptors all come from an adult in good health.

This clone was recorded once. The chain recombines TRBV5-6 with TRBJ1-2, with TRBD1 matching over 8 bases. The germline gives CDR1 SGHDT, CDR2 YYEEEE. V was pared by 0 bases and J by 5 bases, with 9 bases of the junction left unmatched. There are 16 residues in the CDR3. Here the CDR3 DNA reads TGTGCCAGCAGCTTGGGGGGACAGGTGCTGGGGTATGGCTACACCTTC. Its translation: CASSLGGQVLGYGYTF. The entire variable domain, with the rest obtained from reference TRBV5-6 and TRBJ1-2, is as follows: DAGVTQSPTHLIKTRGQQVTLRCSPKSGHDTVSWYQQALGQGPQFIFQYYEEEERQRGNFPDRFSGHQFPNYSSELNVNALLLGDSALYLCASSLGGQVLGYGYTFGSGTRLTVV.

The chain has TRBV6-6 and TRBJ2-1, with D perhaps TRBD1 (6 bases). In germline, CDR1 is MNHNY, CDR2 SVGAGI (reference sequence). The CDR3 spans 13 residues. The V end lost 11 bases, the J end lost 2 bases, and 13 bases lay between the germline ends. CDR3 nucleotide sequence: TGTGCCCTCAGGGCAGGGGCCTACAATGAGCAGTTCTTC. This translates into CALRAGAYNEQFF.